Presented here are 25 T cell receptor beta chains from one specimen sequenced in a study of CD8 T cells in ankylosing spondylitis. The antigens for these receptors are not known. Study-wide results and caveats: Characteristic of ankylosing spondylitis blood, it appeared, was a TCR beta motif comprising roughly eight highly homologous variants.

TCRdb independently ran MiXCR on the 5' RACE reads; one entry per CDR3 protein. The profile shows approximately 300,000 distinct CDR3 sequences, roughly 8% of them singletons. Material for sequencing was blood, either unsorted or a sorted T cell fraction (not recorded which). Receptors originate from a male donor with ankylosing spondylitis.

This clonotype was recorded at least ten times. This chain links TRBV4-1 with TRBJ2-1; D not certain. Germline V lookup: CDR1 MGHRA, CDR2 YSYEKL. Trimming removed 4 bases from V and 5 bases from J, with 12 bases in between. The CDR3 covers 14 residues. The CDR3 loop reads CASSPWEGNNEQFF. In DNA form, the CDR3 reads TGCGCCAGCAGCCCGTGGGAAGGGAACAATGAGCAGTTCTTC.

The gene calls are TRBV27 and TRBJ2-1; the D gene is possibly TRBD2 (6 bases). The V and J ends lost 10 bases and 5 bases respectively, with 21 bases between them. The CDR3 contains 15 residues. In germline, CDR1 is MNHEY, CDR2 SMNVEV (reference sequence). CDR3 DNA sequence: TGTGCCACCCAGACTAGAGGGGCTTTTGACAATGAGCAGTTCTTC. It encodes CATQTRGAFDNEQFF.

The chain employs TRBV4-2 and TRBJ2-7; 7 nucleotides align to TRBD2. Germline loops: CDR1 LGHNA, CDR2 YNFKEQ. Germline trimming cut 3 bases from V and 4 bases from J; bases unmatched to any gene: 6. The CDR3 has 14 residues. CDR3 bases: TGTGCCAGCAGCCAGAGCGGGACTCCGTACGAGCAGTACTTC. It specifies CASSQSGTPYEQYF.

V gene TRBV6-6 combines with J gene TRBJ2-1; possibly TRBD1 for D (6 bases). Germline CDR1 reads MNHNY; CDR2 reads SVGAGI (reference sequence). Trimming removed 5 bases from V and 8 bases from J, with 13 bases in between. This CDR3 comprises 13 residues. The chain's CDR3 is CASSRTGWHEQFF. The DNA for the CDR3 is TGTGCCAGCAGTCGAACAGGGTGGCATGAGCAGTTCTTC.

Many counts were recorded for this clonotype. The CDR3 sequence is CASSQDGGLAGHEQYF. As DNA, the CDR3 is TGTGCCAGCAGCCAAGATGGGGGACTAGCCGGCCACGAGCAGTACTTC. V gene TRBV4-2 combines with J gene TRBJ2-7; 9 nucleotides line up with TRBD2. This CDR3 contains 16 residues. The junction had 8 bases not matched to a gene; V was cut back by 0 bases and J by 5 bases. Germline CDR1 reads LGHNA; CDR2 reads YNFKEQ.

J is TRBJ2-5 and V is TRBV28; the match to TRBD2 covers 11 bases. This CDR3 is built from 16 residues. V trimming: 6 bases; J trimming: 4 bases; junction bases outside the gene matches: 10. Germline loops: CDR1 MDHEN, CDR2 SYDVKM. The DNA for the CDR3 is TGTGCCAGCAGCTCCCCGACTAGCGGGGCCGCAGAGACCCAGTACTTC. Protein product: CASSSPTSGAAETQYF.

Many counts were recorded for this clonotype. The chain combines TRBV2 with TRBJ1-1; D possibly corresponds to TRBD1 (6 bases). CDR3 size: 15 residues. Trimming cost V 7 bases and J 0 bases, with 15 bases left between them. Germline assignment: CDR1 SNHLY and CDR2 FYNNEI. Written as DNA, the CDR3 is TGTGCCAGCACCGTGGAACAGGGCTTGAACACTGAAGCTTTCTTT. It specifies CASTVEQGLNTEAFF.

The rearrangement joins TRBV7-3 to TRBJ2-2; 11 nucleotides align to TRBD1. This CDR3 spans 16 amino acids. V was clipped by 6 bases and J by 3 bases; unmatched bases: 6. Looked up from germline, CDR1 is SGHTA and CDR2 is FQGTGA. The DNA for the CDR3 is TGTGCCAGCAGTCCCAGGACAGGGGGCTACACCGGGGAGCTGTTTTTT. Its translation: CASSPRTGGYTGELFF.

In the case of this clonotype: Given a much more abundant clone one base away, this may be a read error. The chain has TRBV5-1 and TRBJ2-7; no firm D call. Trimming took 1 base from V and 5 from J, leaving 10 bases between them. The germline V gene encodes CDR1 SGHRS and CDR2 YFSETQ. The CDR3 has 13 amino acids. The CDR3 DNA follows: TGCGCCAGCAGCTTGATAGGGTTCGACGAGCAGTACTTC. Translated, it gives CASSLIGFDEQYF.

The V gene is TRBV7-8, the J gene TRBJ2-1; D is ambiguous. The germline V gene has CDR1 SGHVS and CDR2 FQNEAQ. This CDR3 contains 16 residues. The V and J ends lost 2 bases and 4 bases respectively, with 15 bases between them. Here the CDR3 reads CASSLWSNPLYNEQFF. CDR3 sequence (DNA): TGTGCCAGCAGCTTATGGTCGAATCCCTTATACAATGAGCAGTTCTTC.

This rearrangement joins TRBV20-1 to TRBJ2-5, with D possibly called TRBD1 or TRBD2 (5 bases each). This CDR3 has 17 amino acids. V was pared by 3 bases and J by 1 base, with 21 bases between. CDR1 DFQATT and CDR2 SNEGSKA come from the germline V gene (reference sequence). CDR3 DNA: TGCAGTGCTAGTTGGGGAGCAGGGCCGATTCGCCAAGAGACCCAGTACTTC. The encoded protein is CSASWGAGPIRQETQYF.

This clonotype was counted many times. The rearrangement joins TRBV28 to TRBJ2-7; 7 bases match TRBD1. The CDR3 runs to 13 residues. CDR1 is MDHEN, CDR2 SYDVKM, per germline. Unmatched junction bases numbered 5, after V lost 5 bases and J lost 4 bases. The CDR3 sequence: CASSQGRGYEQYF. The CDR3 region has the DNA TGTGCCAGCAGTCAAGGCAGGGGGTACGAGCAGTACTTC.

This clonotype has only a few counts. CDR3 DNA: TGTGCCAGCAGTGACTCACGGGCGGGGAGGCACACCGGGGAGCTGTTTTTT. It is translated as CASSDSRAGRHTGELFF. The genes are TRBV6-4 and TRBJ2-2, with a tentative D call TRBD2 (6 bases). Germline V gene data show CDR1 as MRHNA and CDR2 as SNTAGT. The germline V and J ends were trimmed by 0 bases and 3 bases, with 14 bases remaining between them. CDR3 length equals 17 residues.

This rearrangement joins TRBV7-9 to TRBJ2-3; 7 nucleotides agree with TRBD2. CDR1 and CDR2 (germline): SEHNR, FQNEAQ (reference sequence). The CDR3 contains 16 residues. After removal of 1 base from V and 0 bases from J, the junction contained 4 bases not matched to a gene. CDR3 residues: CASSLGAGISTDTQYF. In nucleotides, the CDR3 is TGTGCCAGCAGCTTAGGAGCGGGGATTAGCACAGATACGCAGTATTTT.

This clonotype was detected ten times or more. The chain couples TRBV28 to TRBJ1-5; no firm D call. The CDR3 spans 13 residues. Germline CDR1 MDHEN, CDR2 SYDVKM. Trimming stripped 6 bases from V and 9 bases from J, with 15 bases between. The CDR3 DNA sequence: TGTGCCAGCAGCATGGGGTGGGGTTGGCCCCAGCATTTT. Its translation is CASSMGWGWPQHF.

This clonotype has at least ten counts. This rearrangement joins TRBV5-1 to TRBJ1-5; D remains ambiguous. The CDR3 totals 14 residues. Trimming shortened V by 0 bases and J by 5 bases, and 9 bases separated the two germline ends. From germline, CDR1 is SGHRS and CDR2 YFSETQ. CDR3 nucleotide sequence: TGCGCCAGCAGCTTGGGCCGGGCCGATCAGCCCCAGCATTTT. Its translation is CASSLGRADQPQHF.

In its sample, this clonotype was seen many times. The V and J genes are TRBV5-1 and TRBJ2-5; D perhaps matches TRBD1 (6 bases). V lost 3 bases and J lost 2, with 8 bases in between. The CDR3 covers 13 residues. CDR1 is SGHRS, CDR2 YFSETQ, per germline. CDR3: CASSWDIQETQYF. The CDR3 DNA follows: TGCGCCAGCAGCTGGGACATTCAAGAGACCCAGTACTTC.

Many counts were recorded for this clonotype. DNA of the CDR3: TGCAGTGCTAGGACAGGGGAAGGCGCCTACGAGCAGTACTTC. Protein: CSARTGEGAYEQYF. The chain employs TRBV20-1 and TRBJ2-7, with 8 nucleotides matching TRBD1. J gave up 2 bases and V 3 bases, and 6 bases lay outside the gene matches. The CDR3 runs 14 residues. The V gene's germline CDR1 is DFQATT and CDR2 SNEGSKA (reference sequence).

In DNA, the CDR3 is TGCAGCGTAAGGACTAGTGCCCATGAGCAGTTCTTC. Amino acid sequence: CSVRTSAHEQFF. V is TRBV29-1 and J is TRBJ2-1; 7 nucleotides agree with TRBD2. The CDR3 is made up of 12 amino acids. Germline lookup yields CDR1 SQVTM and CDR2 ANQGSEA. The ends lost 6 bases at V and 8 bases at J; junction bases unmatched: 7.

The gene calls are TRBV5-1 and TRBJ1-1; D remains ambiguous. CDR3 length equals 13 residues. Germline V lookup: CDR1 SGHRS, CDR2 YFSETQ. The V end lost 2 bases, the J end lost 1 base, and 6 bases lay between the germline ends. For the CDR3, the DNA is TGCGCCAGCAGCTTCAACTCGAACACTGAAGCTTTCTTT. Translating gives CASSFNSNTEAFF. The entire variable domain, with the rest obtained from reference TRBV5-1 and TRBJ1-1, is as follows: KAGVTQTPRYLIKTRGQQVTLSCSPISGHRSVSWYQQTPGQGLQFLFEYFSETQRNKGNFPGRFSGRQFSNSRSEMNVSTLELGDSALYLCASSFNSNTEAFFGQGTRLTVV.

This clonotype was observed at least ten times. The chain has TRBV6-5 and TRBJ2-1; the D gene is possibly TRBD2 (5 bases). Looked up from germline, CDR1 is MNHEY and CDR2 is SVGAGI. V was cut by 2 bases and J by 6 bases, with 14 bases left in between. This CDR3 is 15 amino acids long. The CDR3 reads CASSYGGLTSNEQFF. The CDR3 DNA sequence: TGTGCCAGCAGTTACGGAGGTCTCACGAGCAATGAGCAGTTCTTC.

V and J are TRBV7-8 and TRBJ1-6; a weak D match, TRBD1 (6 bases). V was cut by 5 bases and J by 13 bases, with 21 bases left in between. The CDR3 is 15 amino acids. Germline V CDR1 and CDR2: SGHVS, FQNEAQ. The CDR3 sequence is CASSLRTEGMRPLHF. DNA for the CDR3: TGTGCCAGCAGCCTACGGACAGAGGGAATGCGGCCCCTCCACTTT.

This chain links TRBV18 with TRBJ2-7; D may be TRBD1 (6 bases). The CDR3 loop spans 15 amino acids. V was shortened by 2 bases and J by 2 bases, with 13 bases between the two germline ends. Per germline, CDR1 KGHSH and CDR2 LQKENI. CDR3 loop: CASSPGSAGAYEQYF. CDR3 nucleotide sequence: TGTGCCAGCTCACCAGGTTCGGCAGGGGCCTACGAGCAGTACTTC.

This clonotype was found a few times. The rearrangement uses TRBV9 and TRBJ2-1; 10 positions agree with TRBD2. In germline, CDR1 is SGDLS, CDR2 YYNGEE. This CDR3 has 15 residues. V gave up 0 bases and J gave up 8 bases; unmatched junction bases: 5. CDR3 bases: TGTGCCAGCAGCGTAGGCCTAGCGGGAGTCCATGAGCAGTTCTTC. It encodes CASSVGLAGVHEQFF.

Comments on this clonotype: A junction boundary mismatches the germline segment, possibly from a read error. V and J are TRBV4-1 and TRBJ2-7, with unresolved D. The germline gives CDR1 MGHRA, CDR2 YSYEKL. The CDR3 runs 15 residues. The CDR3: CASSQGPASSYEQYF. CDR3 bases: TGCGCCAGCAGTCAAGGACCAGCGAGCTCCTACGAGCAGTACTTC.